What follows describes a single TCR beta chain. What it recognizes is unknown. The source of the sample is a study of T cell responses to AZD1222 COVID-19 vaccine. TCRdb keeps only in-frame clones here, not all; method: immunoSEQ multiplex PCR. The data contain 100,000 or so clones, 87% of them seen just once; the ten biggest clones take up under 2.5%. Broader study findings: Females outnumbered males among donors, who were mostly white British; clonal diversity was possibly underestimated. Spike-specific TCR breadth and depth both grew after two AZD1222 doses. Within unmutated variant regions lay the reported targets of nearly half of spike-specific TCRs.

Germline CDR1 SGHDT, CDR2 YYEEEE. V was cut by 5 bases and J by 2 bases, with 11 bases left in between. The CDR3 spans 15 residues. The sample here was peripheral blood, taken 28 days after the second AZD1222 dose. The TCR was taken from an adult who received the AZD1222 COVID-19 vaccine. This rearrangement joins TRBV5-6 to TRBJ1-6; D is possibly TRBD1 (5 bases). The CDR3 sequence is CASRGLGAYNSPLHF. As DNA, the CDR3 is TGTGCCAGCAGAGGTCTAGGGGCCTATAATTCACCCCTCCACTTT. Based on the CDR3 plus reference TRBV5-6 and TRBJ1-6, the full variable domain is DAGVTQSPTHLIKTRGQQVTLRCSPKSGHDTVSWYQQALGQGPQFIFQYYEEEERQRGNFPDRFSGHQFPNYSSELNVNALLLGDSALYLCASRGLGAYNSPLHFGNGTRLTVT.